The T cell receptor (beta chain) described here comes from a study of blood T cell repertoires in COVID-19. Study-wide background: The United States, Italy and Spain provided the acute and convalescent COVID-19 samples. From T cells, B-cell-depleted T cells, or PBMCs came the material, which was cDNA or gDNA.

In the source study's methods: Quantification of nucleated cells was approximated via reference gene primer amplification. Libraries were prepared by immunoSEQ multiplex PCR; TCRdb keeps only in-frame clonotypes and omits some of them. V and J calls and clone size are those listed in that table; D and trimming were worked out from the DNA. The sample lists around 250,000 clones; over 75% were seen once. CDR3 size: 14 residues. Germline V gene lookup returns CDR1 MNHEY and CDR2 SMNVEV (reference sequence). V lost 5 bases to trimming and J lost 6 bases; unmatched junction nucleotides: 5. The sequence derives from a human donor in a cohort sampled during active COVID-19. The chain has TRBV27 and TRBJ2-7; 12 bases agree with TRBD2. The sample taken for sequencing was peripheral blood. The CDR3 protein is CASSPATSGGEQYF. The CDR3 nucleotides are TGTGCCAGCAGTCCCGCGACTAGCGGGGGCGAGCAGTACTTC.